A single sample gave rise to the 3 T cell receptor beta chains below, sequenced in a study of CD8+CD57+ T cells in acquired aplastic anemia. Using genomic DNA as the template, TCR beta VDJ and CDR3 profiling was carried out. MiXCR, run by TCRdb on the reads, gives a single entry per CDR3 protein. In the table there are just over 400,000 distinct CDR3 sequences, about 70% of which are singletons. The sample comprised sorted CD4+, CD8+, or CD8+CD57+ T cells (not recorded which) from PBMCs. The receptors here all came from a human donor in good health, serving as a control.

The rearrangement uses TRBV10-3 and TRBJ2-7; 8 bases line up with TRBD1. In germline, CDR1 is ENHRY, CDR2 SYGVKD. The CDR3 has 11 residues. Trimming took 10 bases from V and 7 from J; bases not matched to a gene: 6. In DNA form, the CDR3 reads TGTGCCACCCGACAGGGGTGGGAGCAGTACTTC. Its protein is CATRQGWEQYF.

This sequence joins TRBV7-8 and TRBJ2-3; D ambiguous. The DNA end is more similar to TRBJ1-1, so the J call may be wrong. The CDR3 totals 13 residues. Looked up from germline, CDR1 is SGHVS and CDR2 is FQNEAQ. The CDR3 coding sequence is TGTGCCAGCAGCTTAAGGCGCGCGGGTGAAGCTTTCTTT. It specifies CASSLRRAGEAFF.

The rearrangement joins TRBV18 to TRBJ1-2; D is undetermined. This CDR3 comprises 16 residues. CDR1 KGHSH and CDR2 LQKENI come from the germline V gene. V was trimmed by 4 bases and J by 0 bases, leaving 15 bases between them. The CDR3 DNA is TGTGCCAGCTCACTGAACCTGGGCGGAGCTAACTATGGCTACACCTTC. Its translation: CASSLNLGGANYGYTF. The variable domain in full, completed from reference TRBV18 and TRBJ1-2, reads NAGVMQNPRHLVRRRGQEARLRCSPMKGHSHVYWYRQLPEEGLKFMVYLQKENIIDESGMPKERFSAEFPKEGPSILRIQQVVRGDSAAYFCASSLNLGGANYGYTFGSGTRLTVV.